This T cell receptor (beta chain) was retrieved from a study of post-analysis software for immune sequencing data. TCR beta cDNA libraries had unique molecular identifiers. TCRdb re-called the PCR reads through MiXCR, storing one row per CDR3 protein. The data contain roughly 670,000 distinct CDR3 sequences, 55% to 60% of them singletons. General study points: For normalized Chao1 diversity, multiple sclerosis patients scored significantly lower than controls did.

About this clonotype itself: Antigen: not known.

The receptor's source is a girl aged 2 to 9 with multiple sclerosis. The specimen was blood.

CDR3 region: CASSAAGGRDTQYF. CDR3 nucleotides: TGTGCCAGCAGTGCGGCGGGGGGCCGCGATACGCAGTATTTT. The chain uses TRBV6-6 and TRBJ2-3; 8 bases agree with TRBD2. Germline CDR1 reads MNHNY; CDR2 reads SVGAGI (reference sequence). Trimming at V came to 5 bases and at J to 6 bases, leaving 7 bases not matched to a gene. The CDR3 loop spans 14 amino acids.